A selection of T cell receptor beta chains follows, all from one sample in a study of chemoradiotherapy in HPV16-positive cancers. Using immunoSEQ multiplex PCR, the repertoire was profiled, and TCRdb retains in-frame clones only, with some absent. Counted here are about 67,000 clones, 85% to 90% occurring once; the ten biggest clones make up 4% to 4.5%. The source material was blood, sampled from a patient who underwent chemoradiotherapy. The receptors originated from a human donor with HPV-associated anogenital cancer. CDR3s include the opening cysteine and the closing phenylalanine or tryptophan. A D gene is named only where the DNA matches it firmly. Size tells how often a clone was seen (once, few, many) or the class of an expanded clone, and some rows leave it out.

J | size | V | D | DNA | CDR3
TRBJ1-5 | few | TRBV6-6 | . | TGTGCCGTCAGGGATAGGGAGAGCAATCAGCCCCAGCATTTT | CAVRDRESNQPQHF
TRBJ2-7 | once | TRBV4-2 | TRBD1 | TGTGCCAGCAGCTTAGGGGGCAGGACCGCCTACGAGCAGTACTTC | CASSLGGRTAYEQYF
TRBJ2-3 | . | TRBV5-6 | . | TGTGCCAGCAGCGGCGACAGGTTTGCGCAGTATTTT | CASSGDRFAQYF
TRBJ2-1 | once | TRBV6-1 | . | TGTGCCAGCAGTGTCAGCACACTCGAGCAGTTCTTC | CASSVSTLEQFF
TRBJ1-2 | . | TRBV2 | . | TGTGCCAGCACCGAGGGGTATGGCTACACCTTC | CASTEGYGYTF
TRBJ2-7 | . | TRBV27 | TRBD2 | TGTGCCAGCAGCAAGACTAGCGGGCTTTACGAGCAGTACTTC | CASSKTSGLYEQYF
TRBJ1-2 | . | TRBV9 | . | TGTGCCAGCAGCGTAGAGGCAGCAGCTAACTATGGCTACACCTTC | CASSVEAAANYGYTF
TRBJ1-3 | . | TRBV5-1 | . | TGCGCCAGCAGCTTGGGTACAGGGAACTTAAACACCATATATTTT | CASSLGTGNLNTIYF
TRBJ2-7 | . | TRBV5-5 | . | TGTGCCAGCAGCTTGGGATGGGCGGTGACCTCCTACGAGCAGTACTTC | CASSLGWAVTSYEQYF
TRBJ1-1 | . | TRBV2 | . | TGTGCCAGCAGTGGGAGGCAGAACACTGAAGCTTTCTTT | CASSGRQNTEAFF
TRBJ2-3 | . | TRBV10-3 | TRBD2 | TGTGCCATCAGTGCGACCTCCCTAGCGGGAGGAAGCACAGATACGCAGTATTTT | CAISATSLAGGSTDTQYF
TRBJ2-3 | . | TRBV10-3 | TRBD2 | TGTGCCATCAGTGAGTCGAATAGCGGGGGGGAGGTCACGCAGTATTTT | CAISESNSGGEVTQYF
TRBJ2-3 | . | TRBV5-1 | TRBD2 | TGCGCCAGCAGCTTGTCCCCTAGCGGGAGTGCAGATACGCAGTATTTT | CASSLSPSGSADTQYF
TRBJ1-5 | . | TRBV27 | . | TGTGCCAGCAGTTCATGGACAGATAGCAATCAGCCCCAGCATTTT | CASSSWTDSNQPQHF
TRBJ1-1 | once | TRBV7-2 | . | TGTGCCAGCAGCTTAATTCACGGGAACACTGAAGCTTTCTTT | CASSLIHGNTEAFF
TRBJ1-5 | . | TRBV27 | TRBD1 | TGTGCCAGCAGGACAGGGGTGCAGCCCCAGCATTTT | CASRTGVQPQHF
TRBJ1-6 | . | TRBV27 | TRBD1 | TGTGCCAGCAGGGACAGGGGAGGCAATTCACCCCTCCACTTT | CASRDRGGNSPLHF